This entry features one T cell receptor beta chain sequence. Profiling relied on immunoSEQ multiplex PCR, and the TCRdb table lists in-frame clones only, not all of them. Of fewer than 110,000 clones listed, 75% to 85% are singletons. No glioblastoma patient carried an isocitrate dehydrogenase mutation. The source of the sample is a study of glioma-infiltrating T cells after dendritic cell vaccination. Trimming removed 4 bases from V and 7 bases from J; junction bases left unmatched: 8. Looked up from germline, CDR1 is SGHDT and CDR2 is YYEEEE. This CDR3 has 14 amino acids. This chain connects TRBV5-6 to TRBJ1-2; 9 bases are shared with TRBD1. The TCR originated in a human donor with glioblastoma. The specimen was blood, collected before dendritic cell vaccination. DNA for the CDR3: TGTGCCAGCAGCCCCGGGACAGGGTTTGGTGGCTACACCTTC. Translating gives CASSPGTGFGGYTF.